The clone carrying this TCR beta chain was observed at least ten times. This entry is derived from a study of T cells in Graves' hyperthyroidism and ophthalmopathy. The CDR3 regions of TCR beta were amplified from RNA transcripts. Using the HTBI primer set, a first-round RT-PCR was run on the TCR CDR3. TCRdb reanalysed the multiplex PCR reads using MiXCR and keeps one entry per CDR3 protein. There are 650,000 to 750,000 distinct CDR3 sequences in the sample; around 15% occur only once, and roughly 10% lies in the top ten. The length of the CDR3 is 15 residues. The germline CDR1 and CDR2 sequences are SNHLY and FYNNEI. V was clipped by 4 bases and J by 2 bases, with 12 bases between them.

V is TRBV2 and J is TRBJ2-1, with D unclear. Sequenced material: blood. The sequence was obtained from a woman aged 18-35 years with Graves' hyperthyroidism. This chain's CDR3 is CASSGRTGPYNEQFF. The CDR3 region has the DNA TGTGCCAGCAGTGGACGAACCGGCCCCTACAATGAGCAGTTCTTC. The full variable domain, with the rest looked up from reference TRBV2 and TRBJ2-1, is EPEVTQTPSHQVTQMGQEVILRCVPISNHLYFYWYRQILGQKVEFLVSFYNNEISEKSEIFDDQFSVERPDGSNFTLKIRSTKLEDSAMYFCASSGRTGPYNEQFFGPGTRLTVL.